The clone carrying this T cell receptor (beta chain) was seen only once. Some clones are missing from TCRdb's copy, which holds only in-frame ones; the method was immunoSEQ multiplex PCR. The sample records around 330,000 clones, about 89% being singletons. Per germline, CDR1 SGHTA and CDR2 FQGTGA. The CDR3 runs to 16 residues. Trimming cost V 5 bases and J 6 bases; bases outside gene matches: 5. These data are taken from a study of blood T cell repertoires in COVID-19. The clonotype originates from a woman aged 40-49 years who had recovered from COVID-19. This rearrangement joins TRBV7-3 to TRBJ2-2, with 14 bases lining up with TRBD2. Sequenced input: PBMCs or T cells enriched from blood (not recorded which). The CDR3 DNA sequence: TGTGCCAGCAGCACAGGACTAGCGGGAGGATCCGGGGAGCTGTTTTTT. The encoded protein is CASSTGLAGGSGELFF.